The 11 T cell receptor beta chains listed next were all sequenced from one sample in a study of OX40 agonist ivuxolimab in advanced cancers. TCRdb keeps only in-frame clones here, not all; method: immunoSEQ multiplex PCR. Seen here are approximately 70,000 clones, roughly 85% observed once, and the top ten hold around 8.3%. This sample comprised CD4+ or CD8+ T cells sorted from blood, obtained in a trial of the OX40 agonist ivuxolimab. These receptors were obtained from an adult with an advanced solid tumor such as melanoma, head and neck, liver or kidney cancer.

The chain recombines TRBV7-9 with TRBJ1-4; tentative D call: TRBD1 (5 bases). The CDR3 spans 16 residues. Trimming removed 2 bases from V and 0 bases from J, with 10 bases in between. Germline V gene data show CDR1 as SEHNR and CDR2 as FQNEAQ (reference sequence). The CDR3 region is CASSLWGGTTNEKLFF. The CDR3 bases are TGTGCCAGCAGCTTATGGGGGGGTACAACTAATGAAAAACTGTTTTTT.

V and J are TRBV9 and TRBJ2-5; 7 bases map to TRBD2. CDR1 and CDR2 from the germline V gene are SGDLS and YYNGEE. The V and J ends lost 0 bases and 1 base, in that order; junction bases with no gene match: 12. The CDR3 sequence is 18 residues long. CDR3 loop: CASSVGEGRRLGQETQYF. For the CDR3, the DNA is TGTGCCAGCAGCGTAGGGGAGGGACGAAGGTTGGGCCAAGAGACCCAGTACTTC.

DNA of the CDR3: TGCGCCAGCAACCCACATTCCACCGGTGAGCAGTACTTC. It codes for CASNPHSTGEQYF. The gene calls are TRBV5-1 and TRBJ2-7; D call uncertain. Per germline, CDR1 SGHRS and CDR2 YFSETQ. The CDR3 has 13 residues. V lost 6 bases and J 7 bases, leaving 17 bases between the germline ends.

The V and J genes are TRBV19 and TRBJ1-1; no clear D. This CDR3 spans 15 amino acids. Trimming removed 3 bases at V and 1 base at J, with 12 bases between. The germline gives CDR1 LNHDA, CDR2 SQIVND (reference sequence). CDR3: CASSIPMTANTEAFF. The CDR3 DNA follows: TGTGCCAGTAGTATCCCCATGACGGCGAACACTGAAGCTTTCTTT.

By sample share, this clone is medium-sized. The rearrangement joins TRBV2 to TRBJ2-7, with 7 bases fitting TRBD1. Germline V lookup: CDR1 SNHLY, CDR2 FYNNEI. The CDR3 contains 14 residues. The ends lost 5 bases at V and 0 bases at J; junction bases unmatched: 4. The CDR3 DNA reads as TGTGCCAGCAGTTGGGACAGCACCTCCTACGAGCAGTACTTC. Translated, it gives CASSWDSTSYEQYF.

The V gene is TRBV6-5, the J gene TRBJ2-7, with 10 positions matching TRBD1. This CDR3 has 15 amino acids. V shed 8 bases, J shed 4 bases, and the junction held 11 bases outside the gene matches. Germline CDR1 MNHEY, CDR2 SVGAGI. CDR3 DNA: TGTGCCAGCTTGAGGACAGGGGGATCGGGTTACGAGCAGTACTTC. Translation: CASLRTGGSGYEQYF.

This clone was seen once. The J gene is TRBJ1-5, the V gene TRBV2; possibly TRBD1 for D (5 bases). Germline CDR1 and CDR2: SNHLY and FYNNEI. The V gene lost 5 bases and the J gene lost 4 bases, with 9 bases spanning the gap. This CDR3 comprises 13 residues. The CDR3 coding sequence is TGTGCCAGCAGTCTACAGGCTAATCAGCCCCAGCATTTT. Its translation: CASSLQANQPQHF.

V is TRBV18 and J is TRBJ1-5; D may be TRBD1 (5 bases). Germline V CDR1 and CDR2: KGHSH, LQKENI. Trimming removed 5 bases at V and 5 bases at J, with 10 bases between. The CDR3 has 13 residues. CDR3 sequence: CASSGGTDQPQHF. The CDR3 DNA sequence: TGTGCCAGCTCAGGCGGGACGGATCAGCCCCAGCATTTT.

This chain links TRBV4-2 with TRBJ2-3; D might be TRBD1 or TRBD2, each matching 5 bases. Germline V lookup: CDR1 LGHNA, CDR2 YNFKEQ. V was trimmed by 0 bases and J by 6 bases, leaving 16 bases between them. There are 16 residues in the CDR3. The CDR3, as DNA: TGTGCCAGCAGCCAAGAAACGGCCGGGACCCGGGATACGCAGTATTTT. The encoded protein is CASSQETAGTRDTQYF.

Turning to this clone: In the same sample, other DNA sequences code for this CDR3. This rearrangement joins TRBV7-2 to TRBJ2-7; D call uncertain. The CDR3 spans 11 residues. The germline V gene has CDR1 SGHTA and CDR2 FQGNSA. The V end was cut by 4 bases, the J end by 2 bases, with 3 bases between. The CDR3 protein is CASSSTYEQYF. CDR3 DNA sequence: TGTGCCAGCAGCTCTACCTACGAGCAGTACTTC.

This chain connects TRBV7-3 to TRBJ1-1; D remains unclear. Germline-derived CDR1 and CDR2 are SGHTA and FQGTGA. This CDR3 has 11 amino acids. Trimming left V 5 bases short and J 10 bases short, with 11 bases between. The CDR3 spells CASSQTGVAFF. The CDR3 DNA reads TGTGCCAGCAGCCAGACCGGGGTAGCTTTCTTT.